These T cell receptor beta chains were read from a single sample in a study of shared clonotypes between healthy human individuals. Sequencing was performed with immunoSEQ multiplex PCR; in TCRdb, only in-frame clones are kept and a portion is missing. The sample contains more than 2 million clones, over 85% of which appear only once. The sequenced sample consisted of naive CD8+ T cells from PBMCs. Every receptor here comes from a man between 18 and 35 years old in good health. Some clones in this sample may be carry-over from other donors' samples. The CDR3 runs from the conserved cysteine through the conserved F or W. A D gene is named only where the DNA matches it firmly. Clone size appears in some rows only: once, few, many, or a class for an expanded clone.

TRBJ2-5,TRBV7-8,once,TRBD1,TGTGCCAGCAGCCAATATACTAACAGGGGGCGGACGACCCAGTACTTC,CASSQYTNRGRTTQYF
TRBJ1-2,TRBV28,NA,NA,TGTGCCAGCAGCTATCACAGGGTTTACTATGGCTACACCTTC,CASSYHRVYYGYTF
TRBJ2-7,TRBV4-3,once,NA,TGCGCCAGCAGCGCGGGCGTGGGCTCCTACGAGCAGTACTTC,CASSAGVGSYEQYF
TRBJ2-7,TRBV27,NA,TRBD2,TGTGCCAGCAGTTTAGGGACTAGCGGGAGTTTTAACGAGCAGTACTTC,CASSLGTSGSFNEQYF
TRBJ2-7,TRBV19,NA,NA,TGTGCCAGTAGTACCCACCTAGAGCCCGGGGGCGAGCAGTACTTC,CASSTHLEPGGEQYF
TRBJ1-5,TRBV28,NA,NA,TGTGCCAGCAGTGAGAATAGCAATCAGCCCCAGCATTTT,CASSENSNQPQHF
TRBJ2-7,TRBV7-8,NA,TRBD2,TGTGCCAGCAGCCTAGGGACTAGCGGACGCTCCTACGAGCAGTACTTC,CASSLGTSGRSYEQYF
TRBJ1-2,TRBV7-9,NA,NA,TGTGCCAGCAGCTTAGCCGGGACCGGAGATGGCTACACCTTC,CASSLAGTGDGYTF
TRBJ1-2,TRBV29-1,NA,NA,TGCAGCGTTGACGGGAAACACAACTATGGCTACACCTTC,CSVDGKHNYGYTF
TRBJ2-5,TRBV28,NA,NA,TGTGCCAGCAGTCGGACCCGTAGGGAGACCCAGTACTTC,CASSRTRRETQYF
TRBJ2-1,TRBV4-1,NA,NA,TGCGCCAGCAGGGAGTCTATTTCTAACTACAATGAGCAGTTCTTC,CASRESISNYNEQFF
TRBJ2-6,TRBV6-1,once,NA,TGTGCCAGCAGCACATCCAACTCTGGGGCCAACGTCCTGACTTTC,CASSTSNSGANVLTF
TRBJ1-6,TRBV25-1,NA,NA,TGTGCCATCCTAGGGGGTTATTCACCCCTCCACTTT,CAILGGYSPLHF